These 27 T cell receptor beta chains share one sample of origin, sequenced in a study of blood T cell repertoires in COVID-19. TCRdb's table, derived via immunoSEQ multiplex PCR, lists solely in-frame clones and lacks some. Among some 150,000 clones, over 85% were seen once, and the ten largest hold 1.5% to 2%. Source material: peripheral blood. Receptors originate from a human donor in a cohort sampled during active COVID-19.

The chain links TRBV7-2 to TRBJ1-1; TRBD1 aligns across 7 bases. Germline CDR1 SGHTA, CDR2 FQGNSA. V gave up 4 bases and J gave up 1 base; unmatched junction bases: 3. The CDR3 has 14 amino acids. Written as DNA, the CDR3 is TGTGCCAGCAGCTCCCGGACAGGGAACACTGAAGCTTTCTTT. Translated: CASSSRTGNTEAFF.

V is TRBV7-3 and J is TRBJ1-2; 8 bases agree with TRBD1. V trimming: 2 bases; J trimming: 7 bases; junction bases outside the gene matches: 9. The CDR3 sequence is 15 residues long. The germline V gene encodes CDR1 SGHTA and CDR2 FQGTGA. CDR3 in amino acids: CASSLWAGGVGGYTF. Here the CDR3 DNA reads TGTGCCAGCAGCTTATGGGCAGGGGGCGTAGGTGGCTACACCTTC.

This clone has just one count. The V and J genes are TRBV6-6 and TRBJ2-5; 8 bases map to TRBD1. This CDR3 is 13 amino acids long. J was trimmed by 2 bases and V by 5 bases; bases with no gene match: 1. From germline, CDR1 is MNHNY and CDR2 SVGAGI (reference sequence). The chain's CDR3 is CASSGQGQETQYF. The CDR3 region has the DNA TGTGCCAGCAGTGGACAGGGACAAGAGACCCAGTACTTC.

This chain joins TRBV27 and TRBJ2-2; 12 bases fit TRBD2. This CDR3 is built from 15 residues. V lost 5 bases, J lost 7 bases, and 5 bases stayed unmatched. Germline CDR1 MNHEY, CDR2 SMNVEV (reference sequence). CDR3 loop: CASSPSGGAHGELFF. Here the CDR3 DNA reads TGTGCCAGCAGTCCTAGCGGGGGGGCTCACGGGGAGCTGTTTTTT.

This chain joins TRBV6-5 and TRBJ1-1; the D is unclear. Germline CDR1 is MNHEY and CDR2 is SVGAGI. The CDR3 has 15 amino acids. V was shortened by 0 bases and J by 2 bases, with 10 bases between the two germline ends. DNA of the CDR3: TGTGCCAGCAGTTACTCTACCCAGGCAAACACTGAAGCTTTCTTT. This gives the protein CASSYSTQANTEAFF.

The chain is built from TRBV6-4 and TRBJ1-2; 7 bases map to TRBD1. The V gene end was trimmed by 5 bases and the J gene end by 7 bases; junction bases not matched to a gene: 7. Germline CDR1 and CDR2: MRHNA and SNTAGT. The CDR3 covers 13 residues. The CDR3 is CASSLTGRGGYTF. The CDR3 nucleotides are TGTGCCAGCAGTTTGACAGGGCGAGGTGGCTACACCTTC.

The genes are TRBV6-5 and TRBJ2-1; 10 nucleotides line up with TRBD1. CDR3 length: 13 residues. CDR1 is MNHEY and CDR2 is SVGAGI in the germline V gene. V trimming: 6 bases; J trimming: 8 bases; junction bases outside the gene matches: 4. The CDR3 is CASRRDRGYEQFF. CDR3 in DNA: TGTGCCAGCAGGCGGGACAGGGGTTATGAGCAGTTCTTC.

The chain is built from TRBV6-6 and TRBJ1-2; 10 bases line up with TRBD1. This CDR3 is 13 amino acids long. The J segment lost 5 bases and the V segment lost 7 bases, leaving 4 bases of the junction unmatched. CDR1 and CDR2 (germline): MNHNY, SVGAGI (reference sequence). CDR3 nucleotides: TGTGCCAGCATCTCGGACAGGGGGTATGGCTACACCTTC. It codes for CASISDRGYGYTF.

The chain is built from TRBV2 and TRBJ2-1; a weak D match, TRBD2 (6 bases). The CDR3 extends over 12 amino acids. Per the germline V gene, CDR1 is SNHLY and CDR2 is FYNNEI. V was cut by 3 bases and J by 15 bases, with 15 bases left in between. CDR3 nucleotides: TGTGCCAGCAGTGATGCTAGCGTATCGAGGTTCTTC. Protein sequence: CASSDASVSRFF.

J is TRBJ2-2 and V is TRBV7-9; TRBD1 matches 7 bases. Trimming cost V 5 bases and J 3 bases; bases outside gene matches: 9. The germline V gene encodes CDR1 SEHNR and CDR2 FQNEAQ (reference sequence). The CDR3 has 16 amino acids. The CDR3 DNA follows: TGTGCCAGCAGCGTACGACAGGGTCGTTACACCGGGGAGCTGTTTTTT. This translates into CASSVRQGRYTGELFF.

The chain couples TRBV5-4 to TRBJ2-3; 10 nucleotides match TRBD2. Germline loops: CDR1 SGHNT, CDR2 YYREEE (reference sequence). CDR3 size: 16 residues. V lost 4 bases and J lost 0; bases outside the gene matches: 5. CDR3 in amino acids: CASSTLAGASTDTQYF. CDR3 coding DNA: TGTGCCAGCAGCACGCTAGCGGGGGCAAGCACAGATACGCAGTATTTT.

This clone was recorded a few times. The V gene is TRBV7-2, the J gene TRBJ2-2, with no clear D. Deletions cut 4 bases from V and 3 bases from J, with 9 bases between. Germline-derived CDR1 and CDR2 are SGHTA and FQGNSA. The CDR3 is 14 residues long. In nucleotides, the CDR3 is TGTGCCAGCAGCTCATACATTGACACCGGGGAGCTGTTTTTT. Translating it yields CASSSYIDTGELFF.

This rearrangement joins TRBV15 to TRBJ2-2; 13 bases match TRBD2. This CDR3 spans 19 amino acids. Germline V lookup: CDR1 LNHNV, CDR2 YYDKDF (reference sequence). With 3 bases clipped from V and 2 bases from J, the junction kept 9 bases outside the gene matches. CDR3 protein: CATSRKPGLAGRNTGELFF. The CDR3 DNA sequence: TGTGCCACCAGCAGGAAACCGGGACTAGCGGGGCGCAACACCGGGGAGCTGTTTTTT.

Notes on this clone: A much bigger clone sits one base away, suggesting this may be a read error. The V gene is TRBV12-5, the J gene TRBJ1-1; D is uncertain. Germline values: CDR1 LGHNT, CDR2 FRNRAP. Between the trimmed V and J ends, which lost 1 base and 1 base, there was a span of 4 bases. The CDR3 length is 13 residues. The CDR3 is CASGLGQNTEAFF. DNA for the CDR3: TGTGCTAGTGGTTTGGGACAGAACACTGAAGCTTTCTTT.

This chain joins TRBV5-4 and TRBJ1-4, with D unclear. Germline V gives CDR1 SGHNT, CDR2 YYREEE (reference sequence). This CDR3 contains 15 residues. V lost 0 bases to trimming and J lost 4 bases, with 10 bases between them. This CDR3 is CASSLGGYNNEKLFF. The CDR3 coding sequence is TGTGCCAGCAGCTTGGGCGGGTATAATAATGAAAAACTGTTTTTT.

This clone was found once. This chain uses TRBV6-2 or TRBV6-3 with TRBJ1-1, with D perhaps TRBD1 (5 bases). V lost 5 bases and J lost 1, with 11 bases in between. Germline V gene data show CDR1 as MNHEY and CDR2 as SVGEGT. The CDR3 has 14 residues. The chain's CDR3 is CASSGHMKNTEAFF. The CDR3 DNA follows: TGTGCCAGCAGTGGACACATGAAGAACACTGAAGCTTTCTTT.

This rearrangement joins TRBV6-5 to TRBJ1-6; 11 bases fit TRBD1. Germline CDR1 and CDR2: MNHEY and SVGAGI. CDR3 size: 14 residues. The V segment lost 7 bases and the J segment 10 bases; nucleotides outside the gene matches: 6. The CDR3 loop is CASTPGQGESPLHF. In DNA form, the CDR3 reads TGTGCCAGCACCCCGGGACAGGGGGAATCACCCCTCCACTTT.

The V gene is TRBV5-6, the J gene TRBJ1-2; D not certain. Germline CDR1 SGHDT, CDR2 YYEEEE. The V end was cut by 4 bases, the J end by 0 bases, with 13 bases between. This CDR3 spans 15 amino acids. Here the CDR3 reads CASSLTELANYGYTF. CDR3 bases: TGTGCCAGCAGCCTTACAGAGCTCGCTAACTATGGCTACACCTTC.

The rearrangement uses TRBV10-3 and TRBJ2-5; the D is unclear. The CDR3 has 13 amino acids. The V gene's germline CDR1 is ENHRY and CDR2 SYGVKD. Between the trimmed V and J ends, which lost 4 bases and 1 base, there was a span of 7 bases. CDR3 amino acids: CAISVQAQETQYF. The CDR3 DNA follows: TGTGCCATCAGTGTCCAGGCCCAAGAGACCCAGTACTTC.

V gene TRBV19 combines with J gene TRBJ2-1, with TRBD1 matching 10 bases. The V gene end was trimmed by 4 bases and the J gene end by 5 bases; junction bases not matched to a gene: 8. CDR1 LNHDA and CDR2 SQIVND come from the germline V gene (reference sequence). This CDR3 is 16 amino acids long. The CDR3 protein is CASSTPGQGTHNEQFF. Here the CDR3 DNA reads TGTGCCAGTAGTACCCCGGGACAGGGGACCCACAATGAGCAGTTCTTC. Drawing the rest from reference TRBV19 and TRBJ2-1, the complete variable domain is DGGITQSPKYLFRKEGQNVTLSCEQNLNHDAMYWYRQDPGQGLRLIYYSQIVNDFQKGDIAEGYSVSREKKESFPLTVTSAQKNPTAFYLCASSTPGQGTHNEQFFGPGTRLTVL.

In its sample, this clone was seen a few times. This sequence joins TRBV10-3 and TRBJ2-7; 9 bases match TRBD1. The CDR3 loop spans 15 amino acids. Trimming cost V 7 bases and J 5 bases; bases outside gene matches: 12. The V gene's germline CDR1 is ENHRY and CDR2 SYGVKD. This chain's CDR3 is CAITSRDRVGDEQYF. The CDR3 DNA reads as TGTGCCATCACTTCCCGGGACAGGGTAGGTGACGAGCAGTACTTC.

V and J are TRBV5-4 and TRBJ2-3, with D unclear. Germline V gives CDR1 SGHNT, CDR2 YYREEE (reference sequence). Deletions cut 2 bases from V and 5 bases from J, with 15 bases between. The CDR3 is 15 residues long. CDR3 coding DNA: TGTGCCAGCAGCTTATCCGGTTCCCTCGGAGATACGCAGTATTTT. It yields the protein CASSLSGSLGDTQYF.

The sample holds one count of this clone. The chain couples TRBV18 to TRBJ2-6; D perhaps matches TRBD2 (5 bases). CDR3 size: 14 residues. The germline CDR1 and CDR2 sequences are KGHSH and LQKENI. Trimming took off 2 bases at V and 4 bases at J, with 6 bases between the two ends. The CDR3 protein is CASSPSGGANVLTF. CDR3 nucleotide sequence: TGTGCCAGCTCACCATCGGGGGGGGCCAACGTCCTGACTTTC.

Here the CDR3 reads CATSLKSNQPQHF. The CDR3 DNA follows: TGTGCCACCTCACTCAAGAGCAATCAGCCCCAGCATTTT. This sequence joins TRBV15 and TRBJ1-5; no reliable D call. V lost 8 bases to trimming and J lost 1 base, with 9 bases between them. CDR3 size: 13 residues. Germline loops: CDR1 LNHNV, CDR2 YYDKDF (reference sequence).

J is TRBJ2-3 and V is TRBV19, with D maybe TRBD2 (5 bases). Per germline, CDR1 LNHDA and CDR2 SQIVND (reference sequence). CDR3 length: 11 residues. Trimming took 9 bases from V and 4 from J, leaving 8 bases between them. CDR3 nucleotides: TGTGCCAGCCCGCGGGCAGATACGCAGTATTTT. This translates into CASPRADTQYF.

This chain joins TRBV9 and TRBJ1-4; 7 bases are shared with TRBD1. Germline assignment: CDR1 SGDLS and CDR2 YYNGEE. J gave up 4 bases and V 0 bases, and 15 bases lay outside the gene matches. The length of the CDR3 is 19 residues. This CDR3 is CASSVDPGPTGQDNEKLFF. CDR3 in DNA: TGTGCCAGCAGCGTAGACCCCGGCCCGACAGGGCAGGATAATGAAAAACTGTTTTTT.

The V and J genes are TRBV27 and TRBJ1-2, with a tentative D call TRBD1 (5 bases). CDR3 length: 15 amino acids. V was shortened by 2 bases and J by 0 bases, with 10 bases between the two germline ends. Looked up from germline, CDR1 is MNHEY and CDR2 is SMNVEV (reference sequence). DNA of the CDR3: TGTGCCAGCAGTTTAGACCCCAGGGCTAACTATGGCTACACCTTC. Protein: CASSLDPRANYGYTF.